One and the same sample provided the 17 T cell receptor beta chains below, sequenced in a study of cytomegalovirus exposure and HLA in healthy donors. Researchers ran the PCR with 60 Vbeta and 13 Jbeta primers. Sequencing used immunoSEQ multiplex PCR; TCRdb keeps in-frame clones, though not all of them. The repertoire holds some 120,000 clones, with around 75% as singletons. The sample taken for sequencing was PBMCs. The source of these receptors is a woman in her fifties or sixties in good health and CMV-seropositive.

The rearrangement uses TRBV6-5 and TRBJ1-1; D uncertain. The germline gives CDR1 MNHEY, CDR2 SVGAGI. The V end lost 2 bases, the J end lost 5 bases, and 12 bases lay between the germline ends. This CDR3 spans 14 amino acids. The CDR3 DNA reads TGTGCCAGCAGTTACGAGGGAAAAGGAACTGAAGCTTTCTTT. Translation: CASSYEGKGTEAFF.

The chain employs TRBV2 and TRBJ1-2; D ambiguous. The V and J ends lost 7 bases and 4 bases respectively, with 10 bases between them. Germline-derived CDR1 and CDR2 are SNHLY and FYNNEI. The CDR3 consists of 12 residues. The CDR3, as DNA: TGTGCCAGCAATCTGGGCCCCTATGGCTACACCTTC. It codes for CASNLGPYGYTF.

Turning to this clone: The junction differs from germline at one of its ends, possibly a read error. This chain joins TRBV7-7 and TRBJ2-2, with a tentative D call TRBD1 (5 bases). Germline CDR1 and CDR2: SSHAT and FNYEAQ (reference sequence). This CDR3 region has 14 residues. The CDR3 spells CASTGRANTGELFF. CDR3 sequence (DNA): TGTGCTAGCACCGGCAGGGCGAACACCGGGGAGCTGTTTTTT.

This chain links TRBV5-1 with TRBJ1-1; weak D call: TRBD1 (6 bases). V was pared by 4 bases and J by 3 bases, with 10 bases between. The CDR3 covers 13 residues. The germline V gene has CDR1 SGHRS and CDR2 YFSETQ. The CDR3, as DNA: TGCGCCAGCAGCCCACAGGGTTACACTGAAGCTTTCTTT. It translates to CASSPQGYTEAFF.

V is TRBV11-3 and J is TRBJ2-1; the match to TRBD1 covers 9 bases. Germline V CDR1 and CDR2: SGHNT, YENEEA. After removal of 0 bases from V and 8 bases from J, the junction contained 5 bases not matched to a gene. This CDR3 region has 15 residues. The CDR3 reads CASSLDFWTGDEQFF. The CDR3 nucleotides are TGTGCCAGCAGCTTAGATTTCTGGACAGGGGATGAGCAGTTCTTC.

This chain uses TRBV28 with TRBJ1-4, with D possibly TRBD1 on 5 matching bases. Germline CDR1 is MDHEN and CDR2 is SYDVKM. The V gene lost 1 base and the J gene lost 0 bases, with 9 bases spanning the gap. The CDR3 has 16 residues. The CDR3 DNA sequence: TGTGCCAGCAGTTTATCGGACACTGCAACTAATGAAAAACTGTTTTTT. This encodes CASSLSDTATNEKLFF. The full variable domain, in which reference TRBV28 and TRBJ1-4 provide the parts outside the CDR3, is DVKVTQSSRYLVKRTGEKVFLECVQDMDHENMFWYRQDPGLGLRLIYFSYDVKMKEKGDIPEGYSVSREKKERFSLILESASTNQTSMYLCASSLSDTATNEKLFFGSGTQLSVL.

This chain connects TRBV5-5 to TRBJ2-1, with 7 bases identical to TRBD1. The CDR3 is 16 residues long. Germline lookup yields CDR1 SGHKS and CDR2 YYEKEE (reference sequence). V shed 7 bases and J 2 bases; nucleotides not matched to a gene: 12. Written as DNA, the CDR3 is TGTGCCAGCGAAGAGAAACAGGGGTCGACCTACAATGAGCAGTTCTTC. This gives the protein CASEEKQGSTYNEQFF. The full variable domain, its missing parts supplied by reference TRBV5-5 and TRBJ2-1, is DAGVTQSPTHLIKTRGQQVTLRCSPISGHKSVSWYQQVLGQGPQFIFQYYEKEERGRGNFPDRFSARQFPNYSSELNVNALLLGDSALYLCASEEKQGSTYNEQFFGPGTRLTVL.

The chain combines TRBV6-1 with TRBJ1-3, with D tentatively TRBD1 (5 bases). Germline-derived CDR1 and CDR2 are MNHNS and SASEGT. This CDR3 spans 15 amino acids. Trimming stripped 2 bases from V and 1 base from J, with 9 bases between. CDR3 sequence reads: CASSEWKGSGNTIYF. CDR3 DNA sequence: TGTGCCAGCAGTGAATGGAAGGGGTCTGGAAACACCATATATTTT.

About this clone: Other DNA sequences of this sample code for an identical CDR3. This chain joins TRBV4-1 and TRBJ1-2; D may be TRBD1 (6 bases). The V gene's germline CDR1 is MGHRA and CDR2 YSYEKL. The CDR3 is 13 amino acids. V shed 4 bases and J shed 8 bases, with 14 bases lying between them. The DNA of the CDR3 is TGCGCCAGCAGCCTCGGGTTGGGGGCCGGCTACACCTTC. Its protein is CASSLGLGAGYTF.

In DNA form, the CDR3 reads TGTGCCAGCAGTGAACCACCCGGACAGAATCAATATAATTCACCCCTCCACTTT. It is translated as CASSEPPGQNQYNSPLHF. The V call is TRBV25-1, the J call TRBJ1-6; tentative D call: TRBD1 (6 bases). The CDR3 covers 18 residues. The V gene's germline CDR1 is MGHDK and CDR2 SYGVNS. V was trimmed by 2 bases and J by 4 bases, leaving 18 bases between them. Full variable domain (outside the CDR3, taken from reference TRBV25-1 and TRBJ1-6): EADIYQTPRYLVIGTGKKITLECSQTMGHDKMYWYQQDPGMELHLIHYSYGVNSTEKGDLSSESTVSRIRTEHFPLTLESARPSHTSQYLCASSEPPGQNQYNSPLHFGNGTRLTVT.

The chain couples TRBV4-3 to TRBJ2-3; D gene unclear. V gave up 0 bases and J gave up 7 bases, with 14 bases separating them. Germline CDR1 is LGHNA and CDR2 is YSLEER. The CDR3 is 15 residues long. The CDR3 sequence: CASSQETRIRYTQYF. DNA of the CDR3: TGCGCCAGCAGCCAAGAAACGCGTATACGATATACGCAGTATTTT.

The gene calls are TRBV29-1 and TRBJ1-1; D gene ambiguous. There are 15 residues in the CDR3. Trimming stripped 5 bases from V and 0 bases from J, with 16 bases between. CDR1 is SQVTM, CDR2 ANQGSEA, per germline. CDR3 in DNA: TGCAGCGTTTCGGCGGGGTGGGGTATGAACACTGAAGCTTTCTTT. Translating gives CSVSAGWGMNTEAFF.

The chain is built from TRBV19 and TRBJ2-5; TRBD2 agrees at 8 bases. Trimming took 5 bases from V and 2 from J; bases not matched to a gene: 4. CDR1 and CDR2 from the germline V gene are LNHDA and SQIVND (reference sequence). This CDR3 is built from 14 residues. CDR3 sequence (DNA): TGTGCCAGTAGTCTACGGGGGGGACAAGAGACCCAGTACTTC. Translated, it gives CASSLRGGQETQYF.

This rearrangement joins TRBV19 to TRBJ2-2, with 13 bases that match TRBD2. The germline CDR1 and CDR2 sequences are LNHDA and SQIVND (reference sequence). The CDR3 runs to 18 residues. V gave up 1 base and J gave up 5 bases; unmatched junction bases: 7. CDR3 DNA sequence: TGTGCCAGTAGTATAGGCCCCGGACTAGCGGGAGATACCGGGGAGCTGTTTTTT. This gives the protein CASSIGPGLAGDTGELFF.

The V call is TRBV15, the J call TRBJ2-5; the D gene is possibly TRBD2 (5 bases). The CDR3 is 17 residues long. Trimming took off 0 bases at V and 1 base at J, with 15 bases between the two ends. CDR1 and CDR2 (germline): LNHNV, YYDKDF (reference sequence). The DNA for the CDR3 is TGTGCCACCAGCAGAGATCCCCCTGGAGGTAGCCAAGAGACCCAGTACTTC. Protein: CATSRDPPGGSQETQYF.

V and J are TRBV6-5 and TRBJ1-1; 7 bases align to TRBD1. Germline CDR1 is MNHEY and CDR2 is SVGAGI. Trimming cost V 5 bases and J 1 base; bases outside gene matches: 7. This CDR3 has 15 residues. CDR3 amino acids: CASSPRQGWNTEAFF. The CDR3, as DNA: TGTGCCAGCAGTCCACGACAGGGATGGAACACTGAAGCTTTCTTT.

The chain uses TRBV25-1 and TRBJ1-2, with no clear D. The germline V gene encodes CDR1 MGHDK and CDR2 SYGVNS. The V and J ends lost 1 base and 4 bases respectively, with 7 bases between them. The CDR3 spans 13 residues. CDR3 coding DNA: TGTGCCAGCAGTGAATCAACGGTCTATGGCTACACCTTC. It specifies CASSESTVYGYTF.